This TCR beta chain was identified in a study of T-cell reconstitution after alpha-beta-depleted transplantation in children. Points from the study as a whole: After transplant, high TCRbeta diversity at day 60 in some patients arose from surviving recipient T cells and thymic progenitors.

Molecular barcoding with unique molecular identifiers was used for the TCRbeta library. TCRdb reprocessed the PCR reads via MiXCR and lists one record per CDR3 protein. The sample includes hundreds of thousands of distinct CDR3 sequences, around 8% of them seen just once. The V end was cut by 3 bases, the J end by 4 bases, with 16 bases between. The CDR3 is made up of 16 amino acids. Germline CDR1 is KGHSH and CDR2 is LQKENI. A few counts support this clonotype. Its specificity is unknown. This specimen consisted of PBMCs, mostly from graft donor cells, obtained 180 days after TCRalphabeta/CD19-depleted stem cell transplant. This receptor was obtained from a male patient aged 10-17 years who had a stem cell transplant for acute lymphoblastic leukemia, so the T cells may come from the graft donor. The chain is built from TRBV18 and TRBJ2-1; D is perhaps TRBD1 (7 bases). The chain's CDR3 is CASSPTGRWAYNEQFF. In nucleotides, the CDR3 is TGTGCCAGCTCACCGACAGGGAGGTGGGCTTACAATGAGCAGTTCTTC.